This TCR beta chain was identified in a study of cytomegalovirus exposure and HLA in healthy donors. Healthy donors of bone marrow made up the group. Both 60 Vbeta primers and 13 Jbeta primers went into the PCR. Methods used by the authors: Tens of millions of unique TCR beta chains, 9.5 million to 11 million of them shared, were counted by a later analysis. Profiled with immunoSEQ multiplex PCR; TCRdb holds only in-frame clones, not every one. Clonal size and the V and J genes are those of that table, whereas D and trimming came from the DNA. The sample records 200,000 to 250,000 clones, 70% being singletons. V gave up 5 bases and J gave up 4 bases, with 8 bases separating them. The CDR3 length is 13 residues. Germline V gene data show CDR1 as SGHNT and CDR2 as YENEEA.

The chain employs TRBV11-3 and TRBJ2-2, with D perhaps TRBD1 (5 bases). Sequences were obtained from PBMCs. This clonotype was sampled from a man in his forties in good health and CMV-seropositive. CDR3 residues: CASSLDSTGELFF. Here the CDR3 DNA reads TGTGCCAGCAGCCTTGACAGCACCGGGGAGCTGTTTTTT.